This T cell receptor beta chain emerged from a study of cytomegalovirus exposure and HLA in healthy donors. Primers included in the PCR were 60 Vbeta and 13 Jbeta primers. Per the original data handling: The count from a later analysis was tens of millions of unique TCR beta chains, approximately 9.9 million of them shared. The data were produced by immunoSEQ multiplex PCR, yet TCRdb's version contains in-frame clones alone and is incomplete. The DNA gave D and trimming, while V, J and clone size come from that table. The sample lists about 120,000 clones, about 68% occurring once. This CDR3 is built from 13 residues. Germline V gene data show CDR1 as LNHDA and CDR2 as SQIVND (reference sequence). V lost 3 bases and J lost 1, with 7 bases in between. Regarding the study as a whole: For TCR beta chains, V- and J-gene trimming was later linked to a missense DCLRE1C variant. Reported findings show TCR beta sequences accurately forecast HLA-A and HLA-B alleles in most subjects. In a later analysis, across HLA loci, associated TCR counts were highest for DRB1, lowest for HLA-C.

In the case of this clone: Antigen: not known.

Sequenced input: PBMCs. The rearrangement uses TRBV19 and TRBJ2-7; TRBD1 might be the D (6 bases). The origin of this receptor is a woman aged 45-65 years in good health and CMV-seropositive. CDR3 DNA sequence: TGTGCCAGTAGTATCACAGGGTCCTACGAGCAGTACTTC. Protein product: CASSITGSYEQYF.